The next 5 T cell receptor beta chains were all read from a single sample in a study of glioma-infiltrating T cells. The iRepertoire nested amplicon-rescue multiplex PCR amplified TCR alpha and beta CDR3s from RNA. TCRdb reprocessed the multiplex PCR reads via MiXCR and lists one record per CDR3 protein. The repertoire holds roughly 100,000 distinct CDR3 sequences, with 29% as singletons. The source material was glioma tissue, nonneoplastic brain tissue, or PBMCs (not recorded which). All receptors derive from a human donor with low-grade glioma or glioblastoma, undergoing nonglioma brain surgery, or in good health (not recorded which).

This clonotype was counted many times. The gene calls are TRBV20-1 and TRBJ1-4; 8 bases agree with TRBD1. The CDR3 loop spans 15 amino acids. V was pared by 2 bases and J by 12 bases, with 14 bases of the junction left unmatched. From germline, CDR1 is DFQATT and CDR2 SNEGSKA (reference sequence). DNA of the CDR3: TGCAGTGCTAGACCCGGACAGGGAACTTCAGGGGAACTGTTTTTT. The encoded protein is CSARPGQGTSGELFF.

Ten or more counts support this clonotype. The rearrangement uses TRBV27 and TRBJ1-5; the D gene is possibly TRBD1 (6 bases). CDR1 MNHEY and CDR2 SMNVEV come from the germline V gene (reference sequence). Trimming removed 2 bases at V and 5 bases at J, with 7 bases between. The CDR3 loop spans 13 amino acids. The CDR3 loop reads CASSLGQYQPQHF. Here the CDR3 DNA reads TGTGCCAGCAGTTTAGGACAGTATCAGCCCCAGCATTTT.

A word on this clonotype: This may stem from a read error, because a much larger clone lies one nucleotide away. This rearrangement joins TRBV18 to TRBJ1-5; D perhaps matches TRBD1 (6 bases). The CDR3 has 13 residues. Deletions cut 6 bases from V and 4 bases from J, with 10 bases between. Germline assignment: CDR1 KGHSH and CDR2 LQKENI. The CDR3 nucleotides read TGTGCCAGCTCGGGGGGCAGAAATCAGCCCCAGCATTTT. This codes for CASSGGRNQPQHF.

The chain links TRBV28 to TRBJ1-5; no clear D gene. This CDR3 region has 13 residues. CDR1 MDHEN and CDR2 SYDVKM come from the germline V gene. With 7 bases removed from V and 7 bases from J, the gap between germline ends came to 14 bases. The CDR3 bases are TGTGCCAGCAAGGTTGACAATTTACAGCCCCAGCATTTT. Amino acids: CASKVDNLQPQHF.

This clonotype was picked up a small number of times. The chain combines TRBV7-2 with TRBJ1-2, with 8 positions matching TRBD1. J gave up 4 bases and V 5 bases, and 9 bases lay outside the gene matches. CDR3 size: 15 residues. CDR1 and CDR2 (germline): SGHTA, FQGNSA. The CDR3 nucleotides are TGTGCCAGCAGCGAGGTGACAGGGGAAGCCTATGGCTACACCTTC. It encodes CASSEVTGEAYGYTF.